These 30 T cell receptor beta chains share one sample of origin, sequenced in a study of T cell responses to AZD1222 COVID-19 vaccine. The table came from immunoSEQ multiplex PCR; TCRdb's copy has only in-frame clones and leaves some out. Among about 210,000 clones, less than 95% were seen once, and the ten largest hold 1.5% to 2%. The material sequenced was peripheral blood, taken 28 days after the second dose of the MenACWY control vaccine. The receptors were sampled from an adult who received the MenACWY meningococcal vaccine as a control.

This sequence joins TRBV10-3 and TRBJ2-2; 9 positions match TRBD2. V shed 8 bases, J shed 1 base, and the junction held 5 bases outside the gene matches. The CDR3 length is 15 residues. Per the germline V gene, CDR1 is ENHRY and CDR2 is SYGVKD. In nucleotides, the CDR3 is TGTGCCATCCGGACTAGCGAAAGGAACACCGGGGAGCTGTTTTTT. It is translated as CAIRTSERNTGELFF.

This rearrangement joins TRBV6-5 to TRBJ2-7; D is uncertain. This CDR3 is built from 13 residues. Trimming took off 7 bases at V and 6 bases at J, with 16 bases between the two ends. Germline CDR1 is MNHEY and CDR2 is SVGAGI. CDR3 DNA sequence: TGTGCCAGCAATAACAGTCCCAGTAGCGAGCAGTACTTC. It translates to CASNNSPSSEQYF.

The chain carries TRBV6-5 and TRBJ1-5, with D possibly TRBD1 on 6 matching bases. The CDR3 runs 13 residues. V was clipped by 6 bases and J by 5 bases, with 11 bases between them. In germline, CDR1 is MNHEY, CDR2 SVGAGI. The CDR3 protein is CASSQGSYQPQHF. The CDR3 DNA is TGTGCCAGCAGCCAGGGGTCCTATCAGCCCCAGCATTTT.

The V gene is TRBV4-1, the J gene TRBJ2-3; TRBD2 matches at 9 bases. V was pared by 0 bases and J by 14 bases, with 12 bases of the junction left unmatched. CDR3 length equals 15 residues. CDR1 is MGHRA, CDR2 YSYEKL, per germline. The CDR3 sequence is CASSQDPAGGAMRYF. The CDR3 DNA is TGCGCCAGCAGCCAAGATCCGGCGGGAGGGGCGATGCGGTATTTT.

The J gene is TRBJ2-1, the V gene TRBV28; D gene unclear. This CDR3 comprises 16 residues. Germline V lookup: CDR1 MDHEN, CDR2 SYDVKM. Trimming took 7 bases from V and 5 from J, leaving 21 bases between them. The CDR3 nucleotides are TGTGCCAGCACCACCCCGCGCTTTACTAATAACAATGAGCAGTTCTTC. Translated: CASTTPRFTNNNEQFF.

J is TRBJ2-7 and V is TRBV6-5, with 7 bases lining up with TRBD2. V lost 7 bases and J lost 5; bases outside the gene matches: 8. Per the germline V gene, CDR1 is MNHEY and CDR2 is SVGAGI. The CDR3 is made up of 13 amino acids. The CDR3 here is CASTKWGGDEQYF. DNA of the CDR3: TGTGCCAGCACCAAGTGGGGAGGGGACGAGCAGTACTTC.

This clone was seen a single time. The rearrangement uses TRBV7-3 and TRBJ1-6, with 7 bases aligning to TRBD1. The CDR3 consists of 13 residues. Germline V gene sequence: CDR1 SGHTA, CDR2 FQGTGA. Unmatched junction bases numbered 2, after V lost 2 bases and J lost 10 bases. The CDR3 reads CASSLLQGSPLHF. The CDR3 region has the DNA TGTGCCAGCAGCTTATTACAGGGGTCACCCCTCCACTTT.

The chain recombines TRBV6-5 with TRBJ2-7; D ambiguous. V was clipped by 4 bases and J by 3 bases, with 13 bases between them. This CDR3 comprises 14 residues. The germline V gene has CDR1 MNHEY and CDR2 SVGAGI. This CDR3 is CASSSWEKGYEQYF. CDR3 nucleotide sequence: TGTGCCAGCAGTTCCTGGGAAAAAGGCTACGAGCAGTACTTC.

The rearrangement joins TRBV7-5 to TRBJ1-6. TRBV7-5 is reported as a pseudogene. The CDR3 length is 15 residues. The CDR3 is CARSFTGTDNSPLHF. For the CDR3, the DNA is TGTGCCAGAAGCTTCACCGGGACGGATAATTCACCCCTCCACTTT.

The chain uses TRBV19 and TRBJ1-4; TRBD1 aligns across 7 bases. V shed 3 bases, J shed 7 bases, and the junction held 8 bases outside the gene matches. This CDR3 has 15 residues. Germline V gene sequence: CDR1 LNHDA, CDR2 SQIVND (reference sequence). CDR3 sequence reads: CASSIRDRVGEKLFF. The CDR3 DNA sequence: TGTGCCAGTAGTATTCGTGACAGGGTCGGTGAAAAACTGTTTTTT.

The V call is TRBV29-1, the J call TRBJ1-3, with D tentatively TRBD1 (5 bases). From germline, CDR1 is SQVTM and CDR2 ANQGSEA. CDR3 length: 15 amino acids. The CDR3: CAGGIGLSSGNTIYF. The CDR3 DNA is TGCGCGGGGGGAATCGGCCTGAGCTCTGGAAACACCATATATTTT.

The chain is built from TRBV29-1 and TRBJ2-1, with D uncertain. CDR1 and CDR2 (germline): SQVTM, ANQGSEA. Trimming shortened V by 4 bases and J by 6 bases, and 4 bases separated the two germline ends. The CDR3 consists of 10 residues. The CDR3 nucleotides read TGCAGCGTTGTTCCCAATGAGCAGTTCTTC. Amino acid sequence: CSVVPNEQFF.

For this clone: The junction departs from germline at one end; a sequencing error may be responsible. This rearrangement joins TRBV28 to TRBJ2-6, with 7 bases identical to TRBD1. The CDR3 has 16 residues. Germline lookup yields CDR1 MDHEN and CDR2 SYDVKM. CDR3 DNA sequence: TGTGCCAGCCCAGGGGGTGATACCTCTCGGGCCAACGTCCTGACTTTC. Translating it yields CASPGGDTSRANVLTF.

This clone was picked up one time. The V gene is TRBV9, the J gene TRBJ2-1; 9 bases line up with TRBD2. V lost 0 bases, J lost 6 bases, and 4 bases stayed unmatched. The CDR3 sequence is 15 residues long. Germline lookup yields CDR1 SGDLS and CDR2 YYNGEE. The CDR3 reads CASSVGAGGPNEQFF. The CDR3 region has the DNA TGTGCCAGCAGCGTAGGAGCGGGGGGTCCCAATGAGCAGTTCTTC.

The count of this clone is one. V gene TRBV20-1 combines with J gene TRBJ2-7; D ambiguous. Germline V gives CDR1 DFQATT, CDR2 SNEGSKA (reference sequence). V dropped 5 bases and J dropped 4 bases, with 6 bases sitting between them. The CDR3 has 10 amino acids. The CDR3, as DNA: TGCAGTGCTGGGGATTACGAGCAGTACTTC. The encoded protein is CSAGDYEQYF.

This rearrangement joins TRBV9 to TRBJ2-5; possibly TRBD1 or TRBD2 for D (6 bases each). This CDR3 region has 15 residues. V shed 0 bases and J shed 7 bases, with 16 bases lying between them. CDR1 is SGDLS and CDR2 is YYNGEE in the germline V gene. CDR3 amino acids: CASSVGSGAGGTQYF. CDR3 in DNA: TGTGCCAGCAGCGTAGGCTCAGGGGCCGGGGGGACCCAGTACTTC.

In this sample, this clone turned up once. The chain has TRBV6-1 and TRBJ2-7; 9 bases agree with TRBD1. Trimming took 0 bases from V and 6 from J; bases not matched to a gene: 3. The CDR3 has 14 residues. Germline CDR1 is MNHNS and CDR2 is SASEGT. CDR3 DNA: TGTGCCAGCAGTGAAGCGGGACAGGGAGCCGAGCAGTACTTC. It yields the protein CASSEAGQGAEQYF.

As DNA, the CDR3 is TGTGCCAGCAGCTCGGACAGCAACGCTGGAAACACCATATATTTT. It encodes CASSSDSNAGNTIYF. The chain uses TRBV7-2 and TRBJ1-3; a weak D match, TRBD1 (6 bases). Germline loops: CDR1 SGHTA, CDR2 FQGNSA. The ends were cut back, 4 bases at V and 2 bases at J, with 12 bases in the middle. The CDR3 consists of 15 residues.

This chain links TRBV5-1 with TRBJ2-1, with 7 bases identical to TRBD1. V lost 4 bases to trimming and J lost 4 bases; unmatched junction nucleotides: 2. Germline values: CDR1 SGHRS, CDR2 YFSETQ. The CDR3 totals 13 residues. CDR3 amino acids: CASSEGQYNEQFF. The CDR3 DNA follows: TGCGCCAGCAGCGAGGGACAGTACAATGAGCAGTTCTTC.

V and J are TRBV6-5 and TRBJ2-3; TRBD2 might be the D (7 bases). This CDR3 is 15 amino acids long. CDR1 and CDR2 (germline): MNHEY, SVGAGI. V was cut by 7 bases and J by 2 bases, with 16 bases left in between. The CDR3 DNA sequence: TGTGCCAGCAACAAACGCGGGGGCCCCACAGATACGCAGTATTTT. This translates into CASNKRGGPTDTQYF.

This rearrangement joins TRBV9 to TRBJ2-3; 9 bases match TRBD2. The CDR3 contains 17 residues. The J segment lost 5 bases and the V segment lost 4 bases, leaving 14 bases of the junction unmatched. Germline loops: CDR1 SGDLS, CDR2 YYNGEE. The CDR3 spells CASSPHRSGGSGDTQYF. The CDR3 DNA is TGTGCCAGCAGCCCTCACCGTAGCGGGGGTTCGGGAGATACGCAGTATTTT.

The chain employs TRBV10-2 and TRBJ2-7; D uncertain. This CDR3 has 12 residues. V lost 3 bases and J lost 4, with 7 bases in between. Germline V gene lookup returns CDR1 WSHSY and CDR2 SAAADI. The CDR3 DNA follows: TGCGCCAGCAGTGATGGGGTTTACGAGCAGTACTTC. This translates into CASSDGVYEQYF.

The CDR3 nucleotides read TGCGCCAGCAGCCAAGAGGGCGGGGATGAAAAACTGTTTTTT. It codes for CASSQEGGDEKLFF. This chain connects TRBV4-1 to TRBJ1-4, with D uncertain. Germline lookup yields CDR1 MGHRA and CDR2 YSYEKL. V gave up 0 bases and J gave up 6 bases, with 8 bases separating them. CDR3 length: 14 amino acids.

This rearrangement joins TRBV19 to TRBJ2-7; TRBD2 might be the D (6 bases). V lost 4 bases to trimming and J lost 2 bases, with 12 bases between them. This CDR3 has 14 residues. CDR1 and CDR2 from the germline V gene are LNHDA and SQIVND (reference sequence). The DNA for the CDR3 is TGTGCCAGTAGTAGGGGGGAAGCTACCTACGAGCAGTACTTC. As protein: CASSRGEATYEQYF.

The J gene is TRBJ1-6, the V gene TRBV6-1; D gene ambiguous. From germline, CDR1 is MNHNS and CDR2 SASEGT. V was trimmed by 0 bases and J by 9 bases, leaving 0 bases between them. The CDR3 has 11 residues. The CDR3 sequence: CASSEASPLHF. The DNA of the CDR3 is TGTGCCAGCAGTGAAGCTTCACCCCTCCACTTT.

This chain uses TRBV28 with TRBJ1-3, with D possibly being TRBD1 (6 bases). Between the trimmed V and J ends, which lost 3 bases and 0 bases, there was a span of 21 bases. Germline V gene sequence: CDR1 MDHEN, CDR2 SYDVKM. CDR3 length: 19 residues. CDR3 DNA: TGTGCCAGCAGTTTGTGGTCTAAGCGGGACACTTTCTCTGGAAACACCATATATTTT. Its translation: CASSLWSKRDTFSGNTIYF. The full variable domain, rest sourced from reference TRBV28 and TRBJ1-3, is DVKVTQSSRYLVKRTGEKVFLECVQDMDHENMFWYRQDPGLGLRLIYFSYDVKMKEKGDIPEGYSVSREKKERFSLILESASTNQTSMYLCASSLWSKRDTFSGNTIYFGEGSWLTVV.

V is TRBV7-8 and J is TRBJ2-7; D is unresolved. The V and J ends lost 4 bases and 0 bases respectively, with 7 bases between them. CDR3 length: 13 residues. Germline assignment: CDR1 SGHVS and CDR2 FQNEAQ. The chain's CDR3 is CASSSGSSYEQYF. The CDR3 nucleotides read TGTGCCAGCAGCTCGGGCAGCTCCTACGAGCAGTACTTC.

The rearrangement joins TRBV29-1 to TRBJ1-1, with 7 nucleotides matching TRBD1. Trimming cost V 7 bases and J 5 bases; bases outside gene matches: 7. CDR1 is SQVTM and CDR2 is ANQGSEA in the germline V gene. CDR3 length equals 12 residues. The CDR3 sequence: CSATRGNTEAFF. DNA of the CDR3: TGCAGCGCCACCAGGGGGAATACTGAAGCTTTCTTT.

The sample holds one count of this clone. V gene TRBV29-1 combines with J gene TRBJ1-1; D not resolved. The V end lost 7 bases, the J end lost 5 bases, and 17 bases lay between the germline ends. The germline CDR1 and CDR2 sequences are SQVTM and ANQGSEA. This CDR3 region has 13 residues. The CDR3 here is CSASRNRLTEAFF. The CDR3, as DNA: TGCAGCGCCTCTCGGAATCGGTTGACTGAAGCTTTCTTT.

As concerns this clone: Other DNA sequences in this specimen translate into the identical CDR3. V usage is TRBV28 and J usage is TRBJ2-7; D might be TRBD2 (6 bases). Between the trimmed V and J ends, which lost 3 bases and 4 bases, there was a span of 7 bases. The CDR3 consists of 12 residues. Per germline, CDR1 MDHEN and CDR2 SYDVKM. CDR3 bases: TGTGCCAGCAGTTTGGGGGGATACGAGCAGTACTTC. It is translated as CASSLGGYEQYF.